This record looks at one T cell receptor beta chain sequence and its context. Germline CDR1 and CDR2: LGHNT and FRNRAP. CDR3 length equals 15 residues. V lost 3 bases and J lost 0, with 9 bases in between. The data originate from a study of blood T cell repertoires in COVID-19. Study summary: Italy, Spain and the United States were the sources of the convalescent and acute COVID-19 samples. Sources were T cells, B-cell-depleted T cells, or PBMCs; the material itself was cDNA or gDNA.

Authors' data handling: Reference gene primer amplification yielded estimated nucleated cell counts. Sequenced by immunoSEQ multiplex PCR; TCRdb stores in-frame clones only, minus some. V, J and clone size are taken as reported in that table, and D and trimming were inferred from the DNA itself. The data contain more than 300,000 clones, 90% of them singletons. Residents of 24 US areas, aged roughly 18 to 89 years, made up the participants. This TCR was sampled from a woman between 25 and 40 years old who had been exposed to COVID-19. This sequence joins TRBV12-5 and TRBJ1-3; tentative D call: TRBD1 (5 bases). The source material was PBMCs or T cells enriched from blood (not recorded which). The CDR3 here is CASGFPDTSGNTIYF. CDR3 bases: TGTGCTAGTGGTTTCCCGGACACCTCTGGAAACACCATATATTTT.